One and the same sample provided the 6 T cell receptor beta chains below, sequenced in a study of CD8 T cells in Susac syndrome. Random hexamers served to reverse transcribe about 0.5 to 1 ug RNA. TCRdb ran MiXCR on the immunoSEQ multiplex PCR reads and lists one entry per CDR3 protein. This sample has some 180,000 distinct CDR3 sequences; about 94% occur once, and the top ten carry around 0.094%. The sample taken for sequencing was CD4+ T cells from PBMCs. These receptors were collected from a human donor with Susac syndrome.

The CDR3 loop reads CSATGQAEETQYF. The CDR3 DNA reads TGCAGTGCTACGGGACAGGCTGAAGAGACCCAGTACTTC. V usage is TRBV20-1 and J usage is TRBJ2-5, with 8 bases identical to TRBD1. Germline assignment: CDR1 DFQATT and CDR2 SNEGSKA (reference sequence). This CDR3 spans 13 amino acids. V lost 4 bases, J lost 3 bases, and 4 bases stayed unmatched.

The chain is built from TRBV20-1 and TRBJ1-5; D is unresolved. V lost 6 bases to trimming and J lost 0 bases, with 24 bases between them. This CDR3 region has 18 residues. CDR1 is DFQATT, CDR2 SNEGSKA, per germline (reference sequence). As DNA, the CDR3 is TGCAGTGCCCCGCTGACTCTCCCAGGCGACCTTAGCAATCAGCCCCAGCATTTT. Its protein is CSAPLTLPGDLSNQPQHF.

About this clonotype: Sequence at one end of the junction differs from germline and may be a read error. This chain uses TRBV28 with TRBJ2-3; 11 bases are a match to TRBD2. Germline CDR1 reads MDHEN; CDR2 reads SYDVKM. The CDR3 has 15 residues. CDR3 residues: CASTAIAGGTPVLDF. CDR3 bases: TGTGCCAGCACCGCAATAGCGGGAGGGACCCCCGTTTTGGATTTT.

The chain has TRBV4-2 and TRBJ1-1, with D perhaps TRBD1 (6 bases). The CDR3 loop spans 15 amino acids. Germline V CDR1 and CDR2: LGHNA, YNFKEQ. Trimming stripped 3 bases from V and 0 bases from J, with 11 bases between. CDR3 nucleotide sequence: TGTGCCAGCAGCCAGATCAGGGGCATGAACACTGAAGCTTTCTTT. Its protein is CASSQIRGMNTEAFF.

The chain links TRBV12-3 or TRBV12-4 to TRBJ2-1, with 8 bases that match TRBD1. There are 15 residues in the CDR3. V shed 5 bases and J 3 bases; nucleotides not matched to a gene: 6. CDR3 sequence (DNA): TGTGCCAGCAGTCTTGGACAGGGTCTCTACAATGAGCAGTTCTTC. Its translation is CASSLGQGLYNEQFF.

The chain employs TRBV5-4 and TRBJ1-2, with TRBD1 as a possible D gene (6 bases). V lost 0 bases, J lost 8 bases, and 14 bases lay in between. This CDR3 spans 14 amino acids. In germline, CDR1 is SGHNT, CDR2 YYREEE (reference sequence). CDR3 in DNA: TGTGCCAGCAGCTTGGATGTGGGGGCGCAAGGCTACACCTTC. Translation gives CASSLDVGAQGYTF. The complete variable domain, with remaining parts taken from reference TRBV5-4 and TRBJ1-2, reads ETGVTQSPTHLIKTRGQQVTLRCSSQSGHNTVSWYQQALGQGPQFIFQYYREEENGRGNFPPRFSGLQFPNYSSELNVNALELDDSALYLCASSLDVGAQGYTFGSGTRLTVV.